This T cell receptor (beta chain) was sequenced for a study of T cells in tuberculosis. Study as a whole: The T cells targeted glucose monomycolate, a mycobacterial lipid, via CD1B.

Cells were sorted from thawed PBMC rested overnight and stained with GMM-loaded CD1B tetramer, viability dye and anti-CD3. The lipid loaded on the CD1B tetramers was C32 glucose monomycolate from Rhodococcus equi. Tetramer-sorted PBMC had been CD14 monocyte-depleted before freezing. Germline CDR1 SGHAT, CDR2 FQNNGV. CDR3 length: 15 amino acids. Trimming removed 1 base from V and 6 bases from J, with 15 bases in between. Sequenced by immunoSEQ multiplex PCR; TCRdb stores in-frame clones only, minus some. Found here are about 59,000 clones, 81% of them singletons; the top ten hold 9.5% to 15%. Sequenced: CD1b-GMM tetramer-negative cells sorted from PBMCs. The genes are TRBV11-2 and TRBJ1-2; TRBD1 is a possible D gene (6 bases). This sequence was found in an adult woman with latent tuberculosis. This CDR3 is CASSLVAGGGDGYTF. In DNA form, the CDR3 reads TGTGCCAGCAGCTTAGTAGCGGGGGGCGGTGATGGCTACACCTTC.